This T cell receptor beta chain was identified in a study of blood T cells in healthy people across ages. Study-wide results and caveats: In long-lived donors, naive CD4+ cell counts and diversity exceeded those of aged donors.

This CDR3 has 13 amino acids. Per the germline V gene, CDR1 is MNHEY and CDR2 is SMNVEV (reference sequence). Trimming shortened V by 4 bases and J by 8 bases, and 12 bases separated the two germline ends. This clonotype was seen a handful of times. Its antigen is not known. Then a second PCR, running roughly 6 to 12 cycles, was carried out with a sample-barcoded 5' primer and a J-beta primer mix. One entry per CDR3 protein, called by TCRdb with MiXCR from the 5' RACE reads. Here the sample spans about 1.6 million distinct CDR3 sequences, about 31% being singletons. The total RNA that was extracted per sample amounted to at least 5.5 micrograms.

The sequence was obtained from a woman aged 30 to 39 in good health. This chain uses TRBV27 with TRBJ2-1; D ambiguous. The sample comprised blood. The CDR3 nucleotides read TGTGCCAGCAGTTATGTGGGCCCCCATGAGCAGTTCTTC. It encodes CASSYVGPHEQFF.